The source of this T cell receptor (beta chain) is a study of neurological immune-mediated disorders (dated by TCRdb to between 2018 and 2021). Regarding the study in general: The study compared peripheral blood TCR-beta repertoires of HTLV-I-associated myelopathy (HAM/TSP) patients, multiple sclerosis patients and healthy controls using UMI-based sequencing. Of the 70 or so subjects in the cohort, some 15 were HAM/TSP patients, about 35 were multiple sclerosis patients, and approximately 20 were healthy controls. The approximately 100 TCR-beta libraries included longitudinal samples, technical triplicates and paired sorted CD4+ and CD8+ T-cell subsets alongside PBMC samples.

cDNA synthesis used template-switch 5'RACE with a primer carrying a 10-nucleotide random unique molecular identifier tagging each TCR transcript. Every sequencing run covered 15-18 subjects and yielded more than 180 million TCR-beta sequences. Total RNA was extracted with the RNeasy kit. TCR-beta VDJ regions were amplified with primers for the TCR constant region and the 5'RACE anchor, using the KAPA Real-time Library Amplification kit. A first PCR added sample indexes and Illumina adaptors, and a second PCR then raised library yield. After Ampure bead purification, the roughly 650 bp TCR product was size-selected on a 2% E-gel SizeSelection system. Before pooling, library quality was checked on a Bioanalyzer, concentration was measured with Qubit, and libraries were quantified with the Kapa Library Quantification kit. Libraries were sequenced paired-end 2 x 150 bp on an Illumina HiSeq 2500. To increase sequence diversity, roughly 24-32% phiX was spiked into each library pool. Processing in the source paper ran as follows. The quality-filtered reads were processed with the UMI-based MiGEC pipeline, whose error correction step removed more than 85% of the raw TCR sequences. IMGT germline references were used for aligning VDJ genes, and each clonotype was defined as a unique CDR3 amino acid sequence together with its V-J genes. Clonal expansion, Shannon diversity and CDR3 relatedness were evaluated with VDJtools (CalcPairwiseDistances, ClusterSamples), while phylogenetic trees were built in CLCbio workbench. Clones with at least 8 unique UMIs were defined as expanded, with this threshold being based on coefficient-of-variation modelling across technical triplicates. Starting from the raw public reads, TCRdb applied fastp trimming at Q25, assembled clones with MiXCR and retained in-frame beta chains. Entries are consolidated by CDR3 protein sequence, retaining the most common genes and DNA. In this record, the V and J calls reflect TCRdb's handling and not the investigators' own analysis. The sample table holds 70,000 to 95,000 distinct CDR3 sequences, of which 13% to 15% were seen once. The ten largest make up roughly 7% of the sample.

What the authors observed across the whole study: TCR clonal expansion was greatest in HAM/TSP patients and smallest in MS patients, who ranked below even healthy controls. No identical CDR3 amino acid sequences were found to be shared among expanded clones across subjects, suggesting that TCR-beta repertoires were private in all groups.

Blood bank volunteers in Maryland, USA served as the healthy controls. For the unsorted PBMC libraries, 2 million PBMCs were stored in RNAlater at -80 degrees C until RNA extraction and were used to generate the libraries. Peripheral blood was subjected to Ficoll-Hypaque density gradient centrifugation to isolate PBMCs, which were then cryopreserved in liquid nitrogen. V is trimmed back by 4 bases and J by 2 bases, and the junction contains 8 bases that no gene match accounts for. The CDR3 measures 15 amino acids from cysteine to phenylalanine. The retained sequence is limited to the CDR3, 45 bases, with the frame set at the first base. CDR1 and CDR2 are drawn from the germline V gene (reference sequence): DFQATT, SNEGSKA. This clonotype appeared many times. What antigen it recognizes has not been identified. No quality values exist for individual bases; no much larger clone is one base distant.

The sample consisted of PBMCs. Here the chain combines TRBV20-1 and TRBJ2-1, and 7 junctional nucleotides match TRBD1. The sequence derives from a woman between 50 and 59 years old in good health. The CDR3 in this case is CSAKTGIDAYNEQFF. The nucleotide sequence reads TGCAGTGCTAAGACAGGGATCGACGCCTACAATGAGCAGTTCTTC.